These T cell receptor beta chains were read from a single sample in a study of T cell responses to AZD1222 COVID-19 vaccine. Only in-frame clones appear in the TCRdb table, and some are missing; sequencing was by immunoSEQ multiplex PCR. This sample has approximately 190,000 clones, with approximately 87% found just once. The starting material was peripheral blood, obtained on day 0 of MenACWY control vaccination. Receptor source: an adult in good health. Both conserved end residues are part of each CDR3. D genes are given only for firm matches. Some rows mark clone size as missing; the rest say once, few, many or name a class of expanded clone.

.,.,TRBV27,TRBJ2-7,CASSLKDRSYEQYF,TGTGCCAGCAGTTTAAAGGACCGATCCTACGAGCAGTACTTC
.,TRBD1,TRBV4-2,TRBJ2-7,CASSQETLGGQGSYEQYF,TGTGCCAGCAGCCAAGAAACACTGGGAGGACAGGGCTCCTACGAGCAGTACTTC
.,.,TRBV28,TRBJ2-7,CASSLSGRYEQYF,TGTGCCAGCAGTTTATCAGGCCGGTACGAGCAGTACTTC
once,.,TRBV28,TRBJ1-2,CASSLVMKGYTF,TGTGCCAGCAGTTTAGTCATGAAAGGCTACACCTTC
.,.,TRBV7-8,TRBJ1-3,CASSPRGAGAGNTIYF,TGTGCCAGCAGCCCCCGGGGGGCAGGGGCCGGAAACACCATATATTTT
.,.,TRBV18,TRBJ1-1,CASSPWQGEAFF,TGTGCCAGCTCACCATGGCAGGGTGAGGCTTTCTTT
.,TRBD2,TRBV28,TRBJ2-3,CASSPLGLAGADTQYF,TGTGCCAGCAGTCCCTTGGGACTAGCCGGGGCAGATACGCAGTATTTT
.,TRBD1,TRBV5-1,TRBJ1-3,CASSSGDRAYSSGNTIYF,TGCGCCAGCAGCTCAGGAGACAGGGCCTACTCGAGCGGAAACACCATATATTTT
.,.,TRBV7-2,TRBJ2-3,CASRVYGGADTQYF,TGTGCCAGCAGGGTTTACGGGGGTGCAGATACGCAGTATTTT
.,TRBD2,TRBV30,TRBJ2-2,CAWRGLAAGELFF,TGTGCCTGGAGGGGACTAGCGGCCGGGGAGCTGTTTTTT
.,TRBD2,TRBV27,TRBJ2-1,CASRLAGAGNEQFF,TGTGCCAGCAGACTAGCGGGGGCCGGGAATGAGCAGTTCTTC
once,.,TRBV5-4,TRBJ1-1,CASSLAGNTEAFF,TGTGCCAGCAGCTTGGCAGGGAACACTGAAGCTTTCTTT
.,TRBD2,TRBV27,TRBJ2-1,CASSLAGGPVGGSYNEQFF,TGTGCCAGCAGTTTAGCGGGAGGGCCGGTGGGGGGCTCCTACAATGAGCAGTTCTTC
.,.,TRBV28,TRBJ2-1,CASSHPGLDANEQFF,TGTGCCAGCAGTCATCCGGGACTCGATGCCAATGAGCAGTTCTTC
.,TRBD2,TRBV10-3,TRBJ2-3,CAIRPHSGGASDTQYF,TGTGCCATCAGACCTCATAGCGGGGGGGCCTCAGATACGCAGTATTTT
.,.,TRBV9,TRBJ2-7,CASSSRDTLEDEQYF,TGTGCCAGCAGCTCACGGGACACCCTGGAGGACGAGCAGTACTTC
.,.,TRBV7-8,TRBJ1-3,CASSLRVGTPGNTIYF,TGTGCCAGCAGCTTACGAGTGGGGACACCAGGAAACACCATATATTTT
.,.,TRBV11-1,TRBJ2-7,CASSLPGRSSYEQYF,TGTGCCAGCAGCTTACCCGGCAGGAGCTCCTACGAGCAGTACTTC
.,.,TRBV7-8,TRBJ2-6,CASSGVSGANVLTF,TGTGCCAGCAGCGGGGTTTCTGGGGCCAACGTCCTGACTTTC
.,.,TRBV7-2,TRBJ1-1,CASSLDRSSNTEAFF,TGTGCCAGCAGCTTAGACAGGTCATCGAACACTGAAGCTTTCTTT
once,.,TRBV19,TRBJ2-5,CASSTDQETQYF,TGTGCCAGTAGTACCGACCAAGAGACCCAGTACTTC
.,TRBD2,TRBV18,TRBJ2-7,CASSLASGGLSYEQYF,TGTGCCAGCTCACTAGCTAGCGGGGGCCTCTCCTACGAGCAGTACTTC
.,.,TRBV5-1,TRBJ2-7,CASSSGDSAYEQYF,TGCGCCAGCAGCTCCGGTGATTCCGCCTACGAGCAGTACTTC
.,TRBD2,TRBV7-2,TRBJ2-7,CASSPGLAGGSYEQYF,TGTGCCAGCAGCCCAGGACTAGCGGGGGGCTCCTACGAGCAGTACTTC
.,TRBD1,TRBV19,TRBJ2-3,CASSITTGTADTQYF,TGTGCCAGTAGTATCACGACAGGGACGGCAGATACGCAGTATTTT
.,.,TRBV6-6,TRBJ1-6,CASSYSRTENSPLHF,TGTGCCAGCAGTTACTCTAGGACAGAGAATTCACCCCTCCACTTT
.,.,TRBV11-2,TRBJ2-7,CASSHSPTHEQYF,TGTGCCAGCAGTCATTCTCCGACCCACGAGCAGTACTTC
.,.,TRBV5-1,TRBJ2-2,CASSLATNTGELFF,TGCGCCAGCAGCTTGGCAACGAACACCGGGGAGCTGTTTTTT
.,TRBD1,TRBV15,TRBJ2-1,CATSITGQAPYNEQFF,TGTGCCACCAGCATTACCGGACAGGCCCCCTACAATGAGCAGTTCTTC
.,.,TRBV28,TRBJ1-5,CASSLGSSYSNQPQHF,TGTGCCAGCAGTTTGGGCAGCTCCTATAGCAATCAGCCCCAGCATTTT
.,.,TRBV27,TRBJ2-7,CASSPDFSYEQYF,TGTGCCAGCAGCCCGGACTTCTCCTACGAGCAGTACTTC
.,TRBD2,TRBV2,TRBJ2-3,CASRGGASPDTQYF,TGTGCCAGCCGCGGGGGGGCCTCCCCAGATACGCAGTATTTT
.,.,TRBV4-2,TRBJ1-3,CASSPTPGPGNTIYF,TGTGCCAGCAGCCCAACCCCGGGACCTGGAAACACCATATATTTT
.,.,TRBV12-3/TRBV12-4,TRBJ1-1,CASSLLRGWEAFF,TGTGCCAGCAGTTTATTACGGGGCTGGGAGGCTTTCTTT
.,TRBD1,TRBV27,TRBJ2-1,CASSFNRGRYNEQFF,TGTGCCAGCTCCTTCAACAGGGGGCGCTACAATGAGCAGTTCTTC
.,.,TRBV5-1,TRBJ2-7,CASSPARGTGYEQYF,TGCGCCAGCAGTCCTGCCCGCGGGACCGGCTACGAGCAGTACTTC